The sample holds many counts of the clone carrying this T cell receptor beta chain. Its antigen is still unknown. The CDR3 is 16 amino acids. Germline CDR1 SGHRS, CDR2 YFSETQ. V trimming: 1 base; J trimming: 6 bases; junction bases outside the gene matches: 8. These data originate in a study of T cells after yellow fever vaccination. Whole-study results and caveats: Weaker overall was a secondary response that nonetheless peaked faster, on day 5 versus 15. Only a minor proportion of clonotypes was detected across both CD4 and CD8 compartments.

In making TCR cDNA, 5'RACE template switching added a universal primer site and UMIs to it. One entry per CDR3 protein results from TCRdb running MiXCR on the 5' RACE reads. Of approximately 70,000 distinct CDR3 sequences in the sample, under 8% were seen once. The sequence was obtained from a man aged 18 to 29 who received the YFV17D yellow fever vaccine. The sample here was CD8+ T cells sorted from PBMCs, taken about 41 days after the first yellow fever vaccination. The chain carries TRBV5-1 and TRBJ2-1; TRBD2 agrees at 9 bases. The DNA of the CDR3 is TGCGCCAGCAGCTTGTCTCCGGGACTAGCTTCCAATGAGCAGTTCTTC. It is translated as CASSLSPGLASNEQFF.